Following are 17 T cell receptor beta chains from one sample sequenced in a study of blood T cell repertoires in COVID-19. The method was immunoSEQ multiplex PCR; TCRdb's version includes in-frame clones alone and lacks a portion of them. Here the sample spans about 100,000 clones, about 84% being singletons. The material sequenced was peripheral blood. These TCRs come from a human donor in a cohort sampled during active COVID-19.

This clone was seen just once. The chain joins TRBV6-2 or TRBV6-3 to TRBJ2-5; 8 bases are shared with TRBD1. The CDR3 extends over 15 amino acids. Germline CDR1 is MNHEY and CDR2 is SVGEGT. The V gene end was trimmed by 2 bases and the J gene end by 7 bases; junction bases not matched to a gene: 9. Written as DNA, the CDR3 is TGTGCCAGCAGTTACGTTGCAGGGGGCACTGGGACCCAGTACTTC. Protein product: CASSYVAGGTGTQYF.

J is TRBJ2-7 and V is TRBV18; D gene uncertain. This CDR3 contains 13 residues. V dropped 6 bases and J dropped 7 bases, with 16 bases sitting between them. Germline V gene lookup returns CDR1 KGHSH and CDR2 LQKENI. CDR3 protein: CASSSYSGWEQYF. The CDR3 DNA reads TGTGCCAGCTCCTCCTATTCGGGTTGGGAGCAGTACTTC. Based on the CDR3 plus reference TRBV18 and TRBJ2-7, the full variable domain is NAGVMQNPRHLVRRRGQEARLRCSPMKGHSHVYWYRQLPEEGLKFMVYLQKENIIDESGMPKERFSAEFPKEGPSILRIQQVVRGDSAAYFCASSSYSGWEQYFGPGTRLTVT.

The genes are TRBV7-2 and TRBJ2-6; D gene unclear. CDR1 is SGHTA and CDR2 is FQGNSA in the germline V gene. The CDR3 runs 16 residues. Trimming took off 5 bases at V and 0 bases at J, with 11 bases between the two ends. The CDR3 protein is CASSLLYLSGANVLTF. The CDR3 DNA follows: TGTGCCAGCAGCCTACTATACCTCTCTGGGGCCAACGTCCTGACTTTC.

V and J are TRBV5-4 and TRBJ2-7; the D is unclear. The ends were cut back, 1 base at V and 3 bases at J, with 11 bases in the middle. Germline loops: CDR1 SGHNT, CDR2 YYREEE (reference sequence). This CDR3 contains 14 residues. CDR3 bases: TGTGCCAGCAGCTTGATGGGCGAAAGCTACGAGCAGTACTTC. It translates to CASSLMGESYEQYF.

This clone was recorded once. This chain joins TRBV5-1 and TRBJ2-3; the D gene is possibly TRBD2 (5 bases). Germline CDR1 is SGHRS and CDR2 is YFSETQ. V dropped 0 bases and J dropped 2 bases, with 10 bases sitting between them. The CDR3 length is 15 residues. CDR3 DNA: TGCGCCAGCAGCTTGGGAGGGAAGACCACAGATACGCAGTATTTT. Protein sequence: CASSLGGKTTDTQYF. Filled out from reference TRBV5-1 and TRBJ2-3, the complete variable domain reads KAGVTQTPRYLIKTRGQQVTLSCSPISGHRSVSWYQQTPGQGLQFLFEYFSETQRNKGNFPGRFSGRQFSNSRSEMNVSTLELGDSALYLCASSLGGKTTDTQYFGPGTRLTVL.

This chain links TRBV5-6 with TRBJ2-2, with 10 bases that match TRBD2. Germline lookup yields CDR1 SGHDT and CDR2 YYEEEE. CDR3 size: 16 residues. V shed 5 bases, J shed 2 bases, and the junction held 6 bases outside the gene matches. CDR3 sequence (DNA): TGTGCCAGCAGTCAAAGCGGGAGGGCAAACACCGGGGAGCTGTTTTTT. This gives the protein CASSQSGRANTGELFF. Supplemented by reference TRBV5-6 and TRBJ2-2, the full variable domain reads DAGVTQSPTHLIKTRGQQVTLRCSPKSGHDTVSWYQQALGQGPQFIFQYYEEEERQRGNFPDRFSGHQFPNYSSELNVNALLLGDSALYLCASSQSGRANTGELFFGEGSRLTVL.

The V and J genes are TRBV7-2 and TRBJ2-5; TRBD2 aligns across 10 bases. The germline CDR1 and CDR2 sequences are SGHTA and FQGNSA. V shed 5 bases and J 3 bases; nucleotides not matched to a gene: 12. This CDR3 has 17 amino acids. This CDR3 is CASSLRAASGRKETQYF. The CDR3 DNA sequence: TGTGCCAGCAGCCTTAGGGCCGCTAGCGGGAGAAAAGAGACCCAGTACTTC.

As regards this clone: The same CDR3 is also encoded by other DNA sequences in this sample. The chain employs TRBV3-1 (or the pseudogene TRBV3-2) and TRBJ2-5; D perhaps matches TRBD2 (5 bases). The CDR3 length is 15 residues. Trimming shortened V by 4 bases and J by 1 base, and 13 bases separated the two germline ends. Germline V gene sequence: CDR1 LGHDT, CDR2 YNNKEL (reference sequence). The CDR3 DNA reads as TGTGCCAGCAGCCCCACGACGGGGTTCCAAGAGACCCAGTACTTC. It is translated as CASSPTTGFQETQYF.

V is TRBV7-9 and J is TRBJ2-5, with 8 nucleotides matching TRBD1. Trimming cost V 5 bases and J 0 bases; bases outside gene matches: 5. The CDR3 has 15 residues. CDR1 and CDR2 from the germline V gene are SEHNR and FQNEAQ (reference sequence). The CDR3 DNA sequence: TGTGCCAGCAGCCCGGAGGACAGGGACCAAGAGACCCAGTACTTC. Translating it yields CASSPEDRDQETQYF. Full variable domain (remainder filled in from reference TRBV7-9 and TRBJ2-5): DTGVSQNPRHKITKRGQNVTFRCDPISEHNRLYWYRQTLGQGPEFLTYFQNEAQLEKSRLLSDRFSAERPKGSFSTLEIQRTEQGDSAMYLCASSPEDRDQETQYFGPGTRLLVL.

V gene TRBV5-1 combines with J gene TRBJ1-1; D is uncertain. The CDR3 is 11 amino acids. CDR1 and CDR2 from the germline V gene are SGHRS and YFSETQ. V was cut by 2 bases and J by 8 bases, with 7 bases left in between. CDR3 sequence (DNA): TGCGCCAGCAGCTTTAATCGGGAAGCTTTCTTT. It is translated as CASSFNREAFF.

This rearrangement joins TRBV7-9 to TRBJ1-1, with 10 bases matching TRBD1. V was pared by 4 bases and J by 4 bases, with 3 bases of the junction left unmatched. Germline assignment: CDR1 SEHNR and CDR2 FQNEAQ (reference sequence). The CDR3 length is 14 residues. CDR3 bases: TGTGCCAGCAGCTCGACAGGGGGCGGCACTGAAGCTTTCTTT. It encodes CASSSTGGGTEAFF.

This clone was recorded once. The rearrangement joins TRBV6-6 to TRBJ2-1; 10 nucleotides line up with TRBD1. Germline CDR1 and CDR2: MNHNY and SVGAGI (reference sequence). This CDR3 contains 15 residues. The junction had 5 bases not matched to a gene; V was cut back by 6 bases and J by 3 bases. The CDR3 DNA follows: TGTGCCAGCAGACTGGGACAGGGGATCTACAATGAGCAGTTCTTC. It specifies CASRLGQGIYNEQFF.

V and J are TRBV7-2 and TRBJ1-6, with no clear D. Trimming removed 5 bases from V and 2 bases from J, with 10 bases in between. The CDR3 runs to 15 residues. The V gene's germline CDR1 is SGHTA and CDR2 FQGNSA. Here the CDR3 reads CASSAGSAYNSPLHF. Written as DNA, the CDR3 is TGTGCCAGCAGCGCCGGGTCTGCCTATAATTCACCCCTCCACTTT. Filled out from reference TRBV7-2 and TRBJ1-6, the complete variable domain reads GAGVSQSPSNKVTEKGKDVELRCDPISGHTALYWYRQSLGQGLEFLIYFQGNSAPDKSGLPSDRFSAERTGGSVSTLTIQRTQQEDSAVYLCASSAGSAYNSPLHFGNGTRLTVT.

The chain recombines TRBV7-9 with TRBJ2-5, with D maybe TRBD2 (6 bases). The CDR3 is 16 residues long. V shed 5 bases and J shed 2 bases, with 18 bases lying between them. CDR1 and CDR2 (germline): SEHNR, FQNEAQ (reference sequence). CDR3 region: CASSPGWRGGQETQYF. The CDR3, as DNA: TGTGCCAGCAGCCCCGGTTGGAGGGGAGGTCAAGAGACCCAGTACTTC.

The count of this clone is one. The rearrangement links TRBV7-2 to TRBJ2-5; TRBD1 agrees at 11 bases. This CDR3 spans 14 amino acids. Germline V gene sequence: CDR1 SGHTA, CDR2 FQGNSA. J was trimmed by 5 bases and V by 5 bases; bases with no gene match: 4. CDR3 nucleotide sequence: TGTGCCAGCAGCCCCGGGACAGGGGGGGAGACCCAGTACTTC. Translation: CASSPGTGGETQYF. Complete variable domain (other parts from reference TRBV7-2 and TRBJ2-5): GAGVSQSPSNKVTEKGKDVELRCDPISGHTALYWYRQSLGQGLEFLIYFQGNSAPDKSGLPSDRFSAERTGGSVSTLTIQRTQQEDSAVYLCASSPGTGGETQYFGPGTRLLVL.

J is TRBJ1-5 and V is TRBV6-5, with D tentatively TRBD1 (5 bases). From germline, CDR1 is MNHEY and CDR2 SVGAGI. Trimming removed 7 bases from V and 0 bases from J, with 10 bases in between. The CDR3 length is 14 residues. CDR3 DNA sequence: TGTGCCAGCACTCCCGGGGGTAGCAATCAGCCCCAGCATTTT. Its protein is CASTPGGSNQPQHF.

The gene calls are TRBV7-2 and TRBJ2-5; a weak D match, TRBD2 (5 bases). V lost 5 bases and J lost 1, with 11 bases in between. This CDR3 contains 14 residues. Germline values: CDR1 SGHTA, CDR2 FQGNSA. CDR3 nucleotides: TGTGCCAGCAGCCAGCAGGCGGGCCAAGAGACCCAGTACTTC. Protein product: CASSQQAGQETQYF.